This note documents a single T cell receptor beta chain sequence. What it binds is not known. CDR1 is SGDLS, CDR2 YYNGEE, per germline. CDR3 length: 14 residues. Each UMI, carrying a 6-nucleotide sample barcode, came from template switching. TCRdb reprocessed the 5' RACE reads, with one entry per CDR3 protein and no DNA. This listing includes 400,000 to 500,000 distinct CDR3 sequences. This record belongs to a study of monozygotic twins with inflammatory bowel disease. Study-wide results and caveats: Twin pairs that were concordant did not differ from discordant pairs in repertoire similarity, possibly from limited power. Healthy co-twins had higher TCRbeta inverse Simpson diversity than their IBD twins.

The source of this sequence is a human donor with ulcerative colitis or Crohn's disease, or a healthy co-twin of an affected twin (not recorded which). The specimen sequenced was blood. The rearrangement links TRBV9 to TRBJ1-5; TCRdb's D call, TRBD1, is unchecked because there is no DNA. The CDR3 is CASSADMSNQPQHF. The full variable domain, its missing parts supplied by reference TRBV9 and TRBJ1-5, is DSGVTQTPKHLITATGQRVTLRCSPRSGDLSVYWYQQSLDQGLQFLIQYYNGEERAKGNILERFSAQQFPDLHSELNLSSLELGDSALYFCASSADMSNQPQHFGDGTRLSIL.